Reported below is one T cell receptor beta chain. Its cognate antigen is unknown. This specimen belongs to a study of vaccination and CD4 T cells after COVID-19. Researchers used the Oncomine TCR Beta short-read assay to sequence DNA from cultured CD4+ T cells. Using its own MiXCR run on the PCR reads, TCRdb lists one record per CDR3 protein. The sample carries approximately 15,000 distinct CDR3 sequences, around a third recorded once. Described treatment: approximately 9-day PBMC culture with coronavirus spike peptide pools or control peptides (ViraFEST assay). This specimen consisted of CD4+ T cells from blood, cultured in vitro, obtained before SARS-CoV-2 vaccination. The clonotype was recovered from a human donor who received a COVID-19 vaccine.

The CDR3 DNA reads TGTGCCAGCAGCTCGTGGAAGGACAGGGGGCGGGAGACCCAGTACTTC. This encodes CASSSWKDRGRETQYF. The V gene is TRBV5-4, the J gene TRBJ2-5, with 11 bases that match TRBD1. The germline CDR1 and CDR2 sequences are SGHNT and YYREEE (reference sequence). V lost 3 bases to trimming and J lost 5 bases; unmatched junction nucleotides: 9. The CDR3 covers 16 residues.